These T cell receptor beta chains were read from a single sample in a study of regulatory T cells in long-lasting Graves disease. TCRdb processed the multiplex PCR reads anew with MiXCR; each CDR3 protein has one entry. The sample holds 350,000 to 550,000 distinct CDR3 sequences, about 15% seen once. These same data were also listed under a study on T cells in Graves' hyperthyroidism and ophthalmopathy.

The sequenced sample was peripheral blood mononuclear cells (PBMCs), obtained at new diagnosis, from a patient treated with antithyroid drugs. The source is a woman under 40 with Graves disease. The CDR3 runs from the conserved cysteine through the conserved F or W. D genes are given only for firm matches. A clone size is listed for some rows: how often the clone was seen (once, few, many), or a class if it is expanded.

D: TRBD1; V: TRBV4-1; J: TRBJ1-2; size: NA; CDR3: CASSQDTGANYGYTF; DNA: TGCGCCAGCAGCCAAGATACAGGGGCTAACTATGGCTACACCTTC
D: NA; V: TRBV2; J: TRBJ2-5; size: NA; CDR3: CASGIKGVQTQYF; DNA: TGTGCCAGCGGCATCAAGGGGGTTCAGACCCAGTACTTC
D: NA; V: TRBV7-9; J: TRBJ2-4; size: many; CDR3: CASSSELADQYF; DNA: TGTGCCAGCAGCTCGGAGCTAGCAGATCAGTACTTC
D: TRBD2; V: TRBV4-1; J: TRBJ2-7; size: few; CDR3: CASSQPLAGGSYEQYF; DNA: TGCGCCAGCAGCCAACCCCTAGCGGGAGGGTCCTACGAGCAGTACTTC
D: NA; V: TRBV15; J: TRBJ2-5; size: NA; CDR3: CATTRRHQETQYF; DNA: TGTGCCACCACCCGAAGACACCAAGAGACCCAGTACTTC
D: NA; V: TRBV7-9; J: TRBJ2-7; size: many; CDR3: CASSFDLNPYEQYF; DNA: TGTGCCAGCAGCTTCGACTTAAATCCCTACGAGCAGTACTTC
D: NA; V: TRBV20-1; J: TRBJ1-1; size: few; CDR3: CSAWRELGAFF; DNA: TGCAGTGCCTGGAGGGAGCTCGGAGCTTTCTTT
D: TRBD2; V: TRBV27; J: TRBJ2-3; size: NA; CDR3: CASNTPSGRADTQYF; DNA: TGTGCCAGCAATACCCCCAGCGGGAGGGCCGATACGCAGTATTTT
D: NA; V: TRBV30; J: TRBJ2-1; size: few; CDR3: CAWSVEFSNEQFF; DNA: TGTGCCTGGAGTGTAGAATTTTCTAATGAGCAGTTCTTC
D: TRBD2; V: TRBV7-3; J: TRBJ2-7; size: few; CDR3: CASSLGASGSEQYF; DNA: TGTGCCAGCAGCTTGGGGGCTAGCGGGAGCGAGCAGTACTTC
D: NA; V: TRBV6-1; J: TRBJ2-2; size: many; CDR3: CASSKRRISAGELFF; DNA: TGTGCCAGCAGTAAAAGGAGGATCTCGGCCGGGGAGCTGTTTTTT
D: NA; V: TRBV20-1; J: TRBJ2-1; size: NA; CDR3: CSARISDTYSYNEQFF; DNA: TGCAGTGCTAGAATATCAGATACCTACTCCTACAATGAGCAGTTCTTC
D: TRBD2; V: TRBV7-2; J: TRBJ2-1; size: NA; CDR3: CASSPGLGTYNEQFF; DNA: TGTGCCAGCAGTCCCGGACTAGGCACCTACAATGAGCAGTTCTTC
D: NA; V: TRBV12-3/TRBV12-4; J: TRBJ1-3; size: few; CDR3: CASSARLLVNTIYF; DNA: TGTGCCAGCAGTGCTAGACTTTTGGTCAACACCATATATTTT